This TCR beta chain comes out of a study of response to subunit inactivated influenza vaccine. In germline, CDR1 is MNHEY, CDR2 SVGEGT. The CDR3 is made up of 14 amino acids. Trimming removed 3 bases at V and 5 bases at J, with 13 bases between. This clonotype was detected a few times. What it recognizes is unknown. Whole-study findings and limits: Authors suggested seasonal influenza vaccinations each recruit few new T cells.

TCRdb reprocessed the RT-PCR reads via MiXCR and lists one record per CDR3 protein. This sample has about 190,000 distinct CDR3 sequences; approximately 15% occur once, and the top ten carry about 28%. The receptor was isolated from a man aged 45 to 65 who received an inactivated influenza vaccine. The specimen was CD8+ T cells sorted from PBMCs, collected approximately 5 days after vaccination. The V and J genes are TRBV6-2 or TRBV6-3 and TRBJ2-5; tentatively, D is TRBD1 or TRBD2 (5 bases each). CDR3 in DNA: TGTGCCAGCAGTTATCCGGGGACCACGGAGACCCAGTACTTC. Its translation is CASSYPGTTETQYF.